What follows are 5 T cell receptor beta chains derived from one specimen sequenced in a study of response to subunit inactivated influenza vaccine (dated by TCRdb to 2017 to 2018). Receptors were amplified or captured by RT-PCR. The instrument was an Illumina HiSeq 2500. TCRdb reprocessing: public reads trimmed at Q25 with fastp, clones called with MiXCR, in-frame beta chains kept. Rows with one shared CDR3 protein collapse into an entry with the most common genes and DNA. Here the sample has around 790,000 distinct CDR3 sequences; about 20% occur a single time. The ten largest clones capture around 9.6% of the sample. The specimen was PBMCs from blood, collected roughly 5 days after vaccination. These receptors were obtained from a man aged 50-60 years who received an inactivated influenza vaccine. Donor details come from another sample of the same person, matched by shared clones.

This sequence joins TRBV29-1 and TRBJ2-1; the match to TRBD2 covers 8 bases. V lost 4 bases, J lost 0 bases, and 14 bases stayed unmatched. From germline, CDR1 is SQVTM and CDR2 ANQGSEA. The CDR3 has 18 residues. The CDR3 DNA follows: TGCAGCGTTGTCGGGGGTAGCGGGAAAACCAGCTCCTACAATGAGCAGTTCTTC. Amino acid sequence: CSVVGGSGKTSSYNEQFF.

This clonotype was seen more than once but under ten times. This chain links TRBV12-3 or TRBV12-4 with TRBJ1-4; 9 nucleotides line up with TRBD1. The CDR3 totals 17 residues. The V segment lost 6 bases and the J segment 7 bases; nucleotides outside the gene matches: 15. The DNA for the CDR3 is TGTGCCAGCAGGAGACAGGGGGGACAGGGCCGGTTTGAAAAACTGTTTTTT. Protein product: CASRRQGGQGRFEKLFF.

This clonotype turned up a few times. V and J are TRBV7-2 and TRBJ1-2; D remains unclear. Germline V gives CDR1 SGHTA, CDR2 FQGNSA. With 1 base removed from V and 8 bases from J, the gap between germline ends came to 11 bases. The CDR3 runs 13 residues. CDR3 in amino acids: CASSLVALGGYTF. CDR3 DNA sequence: TGTGCCAGCAGCTTAGTAGCCTTAGGAGGCTACACCTTC.

The chain combines TRBV12-3 or TRBV12-4 with TRBJ2-7; 12 bases fit TRBD2. The CDR3 has 15 amino acids. Unmatched junction bases numbered 8, after V lost 6 bases and J lost 5 bases. In DNA, the CDR3 is TGTGCCAGCAGCCAAATACGGACTAGCGGGAACGAGCAGTACTTC. Translating it yields CASSQIRTSGNEQYF.

This chain connects TRBV7-6 to TRBJ2-2; D tentatively fits TRBD1 or TRBD2 (5 bases each). The CDR3 contains 17 residues. Trimming pared 0 bases from V and 0 bases from J, leaving 11 bases between. Germline CDR1 is SGHVS and CDR2 is FNYEAQ. CDR3 bases: TGTGCCAGCAGCTTAGCCCCGAAGGGACCGAACACCGGGGAGCTGTTTTTT. Residues: CASSLAPKGPNTGELFF.